This section outlines one TCR beta chain sequence together with its context. This sample is drawn from a study of control samples from healthy donors and cancer patients. The germline V and J ends were trimmed by 1 base and 10 bases, with 11 bases remaining between them. This CDR3 spans 14 amino acids. Germline V gives CDR1 MNHEY, CDR2 SMNVEV (reference sequence). Data came from immunoSEQ multiplex PCR; TCRdb stores just in-frame clones and leaves some out. The sample has about 120,000 clones; 93% are singletons. This receptor was obtained from a man between 25 and 39 years old in good health. The sample comprised blood. This chain uses TRBV27 with TRBJ1-6; D gene ambiguous. CDR3 residues: CASSLFPLGSPLHF. CDR3 DNA: TGTGCCAGCAGTTTATTCCCTTTGGGATCACCCCTCCACTTT.